The 5 T cell receptor beta chains below all came from one sample that was sequenced in a study of pediatric ulcerative colitis. Sequencing was performed with immunoSEQ multiplex PCR; in TCRdb, only in-frame clones are kept and a portion is missing. This sample has approximately 17,000 clones, with over 70% found just once. The rectum was sampled with one to two pinch biopsies at colonoscopy. The sequenced sample consisted of gut tissue. These receptors all come from a boy aged 10-17 years who was a control in a study of pediatric ulcerative colitis.

This clone has a single count. The V call is TRBV20-1, the J call TRBJ2-3; D unresolved. This CDR3 comprises 10 residues. V gave up 7 bases and J gave up 4 bases, with 6 bases separating them. CDR1 DFQATT and CDR2 SNEGSKA come from the germline V gene (reference sequence). The CDR3 DNA sequence: TGCAGTGTCTATTCAGATACGCAGTATTTT. The encoded protein is CSVYSDTQYF.

The chain links TRBV19 to TRBJ1-3, with D possibly being TRBD1 (5 bases). The CDR3 length is 14 residues. The germline V gene encodes CDR1 LNHDA and CDR2 SQIVND (reference sequence). Trimming removed 10 bases at V and 3 bases at J, with 16 bases between. The CDR3 region has the DNA TGTGCCACCGAAGTGGAGGGGATTGGAAACACCATATATTTT. Translated: CATEVEGIGNTIYF.

With regard to this clone: The same CDR3 is also encoded by other DNA sequences in this sample. The V call is TRBV20-1, the J call TRBJ1-2; D uncertain. There are 11 residues in the CDR3. The V end was cut by 2 bases, the J end by 4 bases, with 5 bases between. The germline gives CDR1 DFQATT, CDR2 SNEGSKA (reference sequence). The CDR3 reads CSARSSYGYTF. Written as DNA, the CDR3 is TGCAGTGCTAGATCCTCCTATGGCTACACCTTC.

This clone was counted a few times. The V gene is TRBV2, the J gene TRBJ2-1; TRBD1 matches at 9 bases. Germline V gives CDR1 SNHLY, CDR2 FYNNEI. The CDR3 runs 15 residues. The V segment lost 4 bases and the J segment 2 bases; nucleotides outside the gene matches: 3. Written as DNA, the CDR3 is TGTGCCAGCAGTGTGGACAGGGGAGCCTACAATGAGCAGTTCTTC. Translating it yields CASSVDRGAYNEQFF.

CDR3 DNA: TGTGCCAGCAGCTTTACCGGGGAGCTGTTTTTT. This encodes CASSFTGELFF. The gene calls are TRBV7-9 and TRBJ2-2; D unclear. The CDR3 contains 11 residues. From germline, CDR1 is SEHNR and CDR2 FQNEAQ (reference sequence). The V and J ends lost 3 bases and 5 bases respectively, with 1 base between them.